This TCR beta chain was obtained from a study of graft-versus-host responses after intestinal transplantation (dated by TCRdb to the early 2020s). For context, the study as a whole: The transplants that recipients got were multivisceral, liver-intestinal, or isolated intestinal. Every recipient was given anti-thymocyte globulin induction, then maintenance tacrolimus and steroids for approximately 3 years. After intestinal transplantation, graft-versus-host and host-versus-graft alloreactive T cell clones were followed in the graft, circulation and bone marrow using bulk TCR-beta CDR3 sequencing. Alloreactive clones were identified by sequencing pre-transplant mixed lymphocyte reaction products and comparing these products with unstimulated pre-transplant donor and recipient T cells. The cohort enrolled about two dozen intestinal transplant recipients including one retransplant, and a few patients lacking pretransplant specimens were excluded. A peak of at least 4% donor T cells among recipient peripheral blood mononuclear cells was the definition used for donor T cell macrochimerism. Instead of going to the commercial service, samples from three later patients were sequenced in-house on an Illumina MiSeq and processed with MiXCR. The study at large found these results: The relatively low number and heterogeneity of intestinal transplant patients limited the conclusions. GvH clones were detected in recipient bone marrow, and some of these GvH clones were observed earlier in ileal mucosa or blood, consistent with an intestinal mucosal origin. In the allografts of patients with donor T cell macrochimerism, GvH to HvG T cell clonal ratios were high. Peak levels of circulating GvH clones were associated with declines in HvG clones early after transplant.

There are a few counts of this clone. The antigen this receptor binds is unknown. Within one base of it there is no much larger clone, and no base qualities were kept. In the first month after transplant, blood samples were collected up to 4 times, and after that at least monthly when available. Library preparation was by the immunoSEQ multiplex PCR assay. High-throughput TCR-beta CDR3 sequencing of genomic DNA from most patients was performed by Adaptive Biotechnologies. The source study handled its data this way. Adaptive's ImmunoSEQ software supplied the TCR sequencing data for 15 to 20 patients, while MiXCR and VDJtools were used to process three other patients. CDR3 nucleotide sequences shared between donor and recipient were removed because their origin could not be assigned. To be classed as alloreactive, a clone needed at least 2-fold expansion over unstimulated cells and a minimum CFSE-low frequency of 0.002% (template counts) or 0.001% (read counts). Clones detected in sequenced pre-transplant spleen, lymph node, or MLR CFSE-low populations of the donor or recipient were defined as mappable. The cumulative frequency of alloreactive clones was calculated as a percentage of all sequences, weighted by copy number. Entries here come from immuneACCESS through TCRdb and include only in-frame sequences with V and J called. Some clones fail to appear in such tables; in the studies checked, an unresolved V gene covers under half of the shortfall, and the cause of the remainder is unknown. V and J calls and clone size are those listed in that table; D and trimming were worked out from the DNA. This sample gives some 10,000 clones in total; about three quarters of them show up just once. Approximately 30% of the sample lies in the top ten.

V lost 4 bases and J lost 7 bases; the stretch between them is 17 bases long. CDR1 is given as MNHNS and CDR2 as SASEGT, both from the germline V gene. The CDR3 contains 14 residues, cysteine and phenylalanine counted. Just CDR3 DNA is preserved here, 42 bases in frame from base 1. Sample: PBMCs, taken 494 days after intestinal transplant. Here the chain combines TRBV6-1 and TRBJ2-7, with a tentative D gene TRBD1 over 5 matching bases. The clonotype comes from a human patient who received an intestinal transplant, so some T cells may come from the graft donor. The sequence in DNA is TGTGCCAGCAGTGGCCCGACAGAATCTAGGGAGCAGTACTTC. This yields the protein CASSGPTESREQYF.